This entry lists 14 T cell receptor beta chains sequenced from one sample in a study of beta chain features in type 1 diabetes. All of the isolated RNA was reverse transcribed, so expressed TCRB transcripts were sequenced. Profiling relied on immunoSEQ multiplex PCR, and the TCRdb table lists in-frame clones only, not all of them. Altogether a few hundred thousand clones are present, about 30% being singletons, with the ten largest covering approximately 4%. Input material: central memory CD4+ T cells from blood. These TCRs come from a man aged 30-40 years in good health.

This clone came up once. V and J are TRBV19 and TRBJ2-1; the D is unclear. Trimming cost V 7 bases and J 2 bases, with 15 bases left between them. Germline assignment: CDR1 LNHDA and CDR2 SQIVND (reference sequence). This CDR3 has 15 amino acids. The CDR3 DNA follows: TGTGCCAGTACCCTAAGAGTGGGCCCCTACAATGAGCAGTTCTTC. This gives the protein CASTLRVGPYNEQFF.

In its sample, this clone was seen a few times. The rearrangement links TRBV9 to TRBJ2-2; D call uncertain. The CDR3 sequence is 13 residues long. The V end was cut by 3 bases, the J end by 5 bases, with 8 bases between. Germline assignment: CDR1 SGDLS and CDR2 YYNGEE. CDR3 sequence: CASSDGPTGELFF. The CDR3 bases are TGTGCCAGCAGCGACGGGCCGACCGGGGAGCTGTTTTTT.

The chain carries TRBV30 and TRBJ1-2, with D uncertain. V was trimmed by 2 bases and J by 4 bases, leaving 11 bases between them. The CDR3 is made up of 13 amino acids. Germline CDR1 is GTSNPN and CDR2 is SVGIG (reference sequence). The CDR3 nucleotides are TGTGCCTGGAGTACCGGACCTACCTATGGCTACACCTTC. The encoded protein is CAWSTGPTYGYTF. Looking up the rest from reference TRBV30 and TRBJ1-2 gives the full variable domain: SQTIHQWPATLVQPVGSPLSLECTVEGTSNPNLYWYRQAAGRGLQLLFYSVGIGQISSEVPQNLSASRPQDRQFILSSKKLLLSDSGFYLCAWSTGPTYGYTFGSGTRLTVV.

This clone showed up many times. The sample carries other DNA sequences with the same CDR3. This rearrangement joins TRBV7-2 to TRBJ2-1; TRBD2 aligns across 10 bases. Germline values: CDR1 SGHTA, CDR2 FQGNSA. The CDR3 has 15 amino acids. V was clipped by 6 bases and J by 2 bases; unmatched bases: 4. The CDR3 DNA reads as TGTGCCAGCAGTCCTGGACTAGCGGCCTACAATGAGCAGTTCTTC. It is translated as CASSPGLAAYNEQFF.

The rearrangement links TRBV5-4 to TRBJ2-1; 9 nucleotides align to TRBD1. Germline trimming cut 10 bases from V and 7 bases from J; bases unmatched to any gene: 15. Germline CDR1 and CDR2: SGHNT and YYREEE (reference sequence). The CDR3 length is 15 residues. The CDR3 nucleotides read TGTGCCGCCTCTCCCGGGACAGGGCTTGGGAATGAGCAGTTCTTC. Protein product: CAASPGTGLGNEQFF. The variable domain in full, completed from reference TRBV5-4 and TRBJ2-1, reads ETGVTQSPTHLIKTRGQQVTLRCSSQSGHNTVSWYQQALGQGPQFIFQYYREEENGRGNFPPRFSGLQFPNYSSELNVNALELDDSALYLCAASPGTGLGNEQFFGPGTRLTVL.

CDR3 in amino acids: CASSARDRGGHEQYF. The DNA of the CDR3 is TGTGCCAGCTCAGCCCGGGACAGGGGGGGACACGAGCAGTACTTC. V is TRBV6-6 and J is TRBJ2-7, with 11 positions matching TRBD1. Trimming removed 8 bases from V and 5 bases from J; junction bases left unmatched: 11. This CDR3 contains 15 residues. CDR1 and CDR2 from the germline V gene are MNHNY and SVGAGI (reference sequence).

Sample share makes this clone medium-sized (0.01 to 0.1%). This sample also contains other DNA sequences that code for the same CDR3. The chain recombines TRBV7-7 with TRBJ2-5, with a weak D call TRBD1 (6 bases). Trimming took off 5 bases at V and 2 bases at J, with 15 bases between the two ends. The CDR3 is 15 amino acids. Germline V gives CDR1 SSHAT, CDR2 FNYEAQ (reference sequence). CDR3 coding DNA: TGTGCCAGCAGCCCGGGCCGGACAGCACAAGAGACCCAGTACTTC. It encodes CASSPGRTAQETQYF. The whole variable domain, remainder taken from reference TRBV7-7 and TRBJ2-5, is GAGVSQSPRYKVTKRGQDVTLRCDPISSHATLYWYQQALGQGPEFLTYFNYEAQPDKSGLPSDRFSAERPEGSISTLTIQRTEQRDSAMYRCASSPGRTAQETQYFGPGTRLLVL.

This sequence joins TRBV30 and TRBJ2-1; 15 bases map to TRBD2. The CDR3 totals 13 residues. Germline values: CDR1 GTSNPN, CDR2 SVGIG (reference sequence). CDR3: CVGTSGRPNEQFF. Here the CDR3 DNA reads TGTGTCGGGACTAGCGGGAGGCCCAATGAGCAGTTCTTC. The full variable domain, completed using reference TRBV30 and TRBJ2-1, is SQTIHQWPATLVQPVGSPLSLECTVEGTSNPNLYWYRQAAGRGLQLLFYSVGIGQISSEVPQNLSASRPQDRQFILSSKKLLLSDSGFYLCVGTSGRPNEQFFGPGTRLTVL.

The V gene is TRBV18, the J gene TRBJ2-1; tentative D call: TRBD1 (6 bases). V was shortened by 5 bases and J by 7 bases, with 6 bases between the two germline ends. Germline CDR1 reads KGHSH; CDR2 reads LQKENI. The CDR3 loop spans 11 amino acids. The CDR3 DNA sequence: TGTGCCAGCTCAAGGGGGAATGAGCAGTTCTTC. Residues: CASSRGNEQFF.

This clone was recorded once. The chain has TRBV7-2 and TRBJ1-1; 9 bases align to TRBD1. Germline CDR1 reads SGHTA; CDR2 reads FQGNSA. The J segment lost 4 bases and the V segment lost 5 bases, leaving 5 bases of the junction unmatched. The length of the CDR3 is 14 residues. Here the CDR3 DNA reads TGTGCCAGCAGCCGGGACAGGGCTAGCACTGAAGCTTTCTTT. Residues: CASSRDRASTEAFF.

This clone was found a few times. V and J are TRBV11-2 and TRBJ2-7, with a tentative D call TRBD2 (5 bases). Germline CDR1 reads SGHAT; CDR2 reads FQNNGV. The CDR3 length is 17 residues. With 2 bases removed from V and 2 bases from J, the gap between germline ends came to 19 bases. The CDR3 protein is CASSLLRMRDTTYEQYF. The CDR3 DNA sequence: TGTGCCAGCAGCTTACTCCGGATGAGGGATACCACCTACGAGCAGTACTTC.

V is TRBV7-9 and J is TRBJ2-1; 8 bases are a match to TRBD2. The CDR3 length is 17 residues. CDR1 SEHNR and CDR2 FQNEAQ come from the germline V gene (reference sequence). V shed 1 base, J shed 9 bases, and the junction held 14 bases outside the gene matches. The CDR3 DNA is TGTGCCAGCAGCTTAGGCCGAGCGGGGGATTTACTGGTTGAGCAGTTCTTC. It yields the protein CASSLGRAGDLLVEQFF.

This clone was seen more than once but under ten times. The J gene is TRBJ2-5, the V gene TRBV29-1; D perhaps matches TRBD2 (6 bases). Germline V gene sequence: CDR1 SQVTM, CDR2 ANQGSEA. This CDR3 has 12 amino acids. V lost 5 bases, J lost 5 bases, and 12 bases lay in between. The CDR3 reads CSVWGEIETQYF. CDR3 bases: TGCAGCGTTTGGGGGGAGATTGAGACCCAGTACTTC. Together with reference TRBV29-1 and TRBJ2-5, the CDR3 gives the full variable domain: SAVISQKPSRDICQRGTSLTIQCQVDSQVTMMFWYRQQPGQSLTLIATANQGSEATYESGFVIDKFPISRPNLTFSTLTVSNMSPEDSSIYLCSVWGEIETQYFGPGTRLLVL.

Notes on this clone: Other DNA sequences within the sample encode an identical CDR3. The CDR3 sequence is CASSAGTGNQPQHF. The CDR3 DNA reads TGTGCCAGCTCCGCCGGGACAGGGAATCAGCCCCAGCATTTT. The genes are TRBV6-5 and TRBJ1-5; 9 nucleotides match TRBD1. With 8 bases clipped from V and 4 bases from J, the junction kept 6 bases outside the gene matches. This CDR3 comprises 14 residues. Germline V gene sequence: CDR1 MNHEY, CDR2 SVGAGI.